This T cell receptor (beta chain) was identified during a study of cytomegalovirus exposure and HLA in healthy donors. Study background: Unique TCRs numbering some 80 million, obtained from HLA-typed donors, made up an early data release. Findings and caveats of the study: Association of a missense DCLRE1C variant with TCR beta V- and J-gene trimming was reported in a later analysis. The CMV antigen specificity of a few CMV-associated chains was confirmed through in vitro analysis.

A remark on this clone: Antigen: not known.

The PCR ran on 60 Vbeta and 13 Jbeta primers. Clones were read by immunoSEQ multiplex PCR, and TCRdb kept only the in-frame ones, dropping some. The profile shows around 220,000 clones, roughly 84% of them singletons. V gave up 2 bases and J gave up 3 bases; unmatched junction bases: 6. In germline, CDR1 is MNHEY, CDR2 SMNVEV (reference sequence). This CDR3 region has 16 residues. This receptor was taken from a girl between 5 and 17 years old in good health and CMV-seronegative. This sequence joins TRBV27 and TRBJ2-2; 7 bases map to TRBD1. Material: PBMCs. For the CDR3, the DNA is TGTGCCAGCAGTTTAAATGACAGGGTCGACACCGGGGAGCTGTTTTTT. Its translation is CASSLNDRVDTGELFF.